This T cell receptor beta chain appears in the sequencing data of a study of cytomegalovirus exposure and HLA in healthy donors. PCR employed 60 Vbeta and 13 Jbeta primers. Profiled with immunoSEQ multiplex PCR; TCRdb holds only in-frame clones, not every one. The sample carries fewer than 200,000 clones, roughly 73% recorded once. V lost 5 bases to trimming and J lost 0 bases; unmatched junction nucleotides: 1. From germline, CDR1 is MNHNS and CDR2 SASEGT. The CDR3 runs 14 residues. The chain links TRBV6-1 to TRBJ2-3, with 8 positions matching TRBD1. This receptor was taken from a woman younger than 45 in good health and CMV-seronegative. Sequenced input: PBMCs. The CDR3 nucleotides are TGTGCCAGCAGTAGGACAGGGAGCACAGATACGCAGTATTTT. It translates to CASSRTGSTDTQYF.